The 32 T cell receptor beta chains below come from one sample, sequenced in a study of metastatic and nonmetastatic thyroid tumors. TCRdb re-called the PCR reads through MiXCR. The table includes 25,000 to 35,000 clones, 25% to 35% detected once. None of the patients had undergone any treatment ahead of thyroid surgery. Sequenced input: blood. Source of these receptors: a female donor with papillary thyroid cancer or a benign thyroid nodule (not recorded which). Some clones in this sample may be carry-over from other donors' samples.

A remark on this clone: Lacking the conserved final phenylalanine or tryptophan, this CDR3 likely reflects a read error. It is unclear where the CDR3 begins or ends on the DNA, so no DNA is shown, and the CDR3 is as TCRdb lists it. This chain uses TRBV5-1 with TRBJ1-2; TRBD1 was called by the table and not checked on the DNA. The length of the CDR3 is 15 amino acids, counting both ends. Germline loops: CDR1 SGHRS, CDR2 YFSETQ. CDR3 region: CASSLAPVHGASLHI.

The CDR3 region has the DNA TGTGCCAGCAGTTACGATCTTAACTATGGCTACACCTTC. Amino acid sequence: CASSYDLNYGYTF. The rearrangement links TRBV6-5 to TRBJ1-2; D remains unclear. There are 13 residues in the CDR3. Per the germline V gene, CDR1 is MNHEY and CDR2 is SVGAGI. With 2 bases removed from V and 1 base from J, the gap between germline ends came to 5 bases.

This rearrangement joins TRBV7-6 to TRBJ2-1; 8 bases are a match to TRBD2. The CDR3 contains 16 residues. The J segment lost 0 bases and the V segment lost 0 bases, leaving 1 base of the junction unmatched. CDR1 SGHVS and CDR2 FNYEAQ come from the germline V gene. The CDR3 sequence is CASSLAGTSSYNEQFF. CDR3 nucleotides: TGTGCCAGCAGCTTAGCAGGGACTAGCTCCTACAATGAGCAGTTCTTC. The full variable domain, with the rest looked up from reference TRBV7-6 and TRBJ2-1, is GAGVSQSPRYKVTKRGQDVALRCDPISGHVSLYWYRQALGQGPEFLTYFNYEAQQDKSGLPNDRFSAERPEGSISTLTIQRTEQRDSAMYRCASSLAGTSSYNEQFFGPGTRLTVL.

This clone showed up many times. The rearrangement uses TRBV4-2 and TRBJ1-5; D is unresolved. The CDR3 runs to 17 residues. V gave up 4 bases and J gave up 1 base, with 17 bases separating them. Germline V gene lookup returns CDR1 LGHNA and CDR2 YNFKEQ. CDR3 loop: CASSPLVAGRSNQPQHF. The CDR3 coding sequence is TGTGCCAGCAGCCCATTGGTGGCAGGTCGAAGCAATCAGCCCCAGCATTTT.

The genes are TRBV12-3 or TRBV12-4 and TRBJ2-1; the match to TRBD2 covers 8 bases. The CDR3 sequence is 15 residues long. J gave up 5 bases and V 6 bases, and 9 bases lay outside the gene matches. DNA for the CDR3: TGTGCCAGCAGAGTCATTAGCGGGACTCACAATGAGCAGTTCTTC. Translating gives CASRVISGTHNEQFF.

This clone was seen many times. The V and J genes are TRBV11-1 and TRBJ2-5; no reliable D call. Germline V gene sequence: CDR1 SGHAT, CDR2 FQDESV (reference sequence). The germline V and J ends were trimmed by 5 bases and 3 bases, with 19 bases remaining between them. The CDR3 length is 16 residues. The CDR3 nucleotides are TGTGCCAGCAGCAATGGAGTAGTCGCGGATAAAGAGACCCAGTACTTC. This codes for CASSNGVVADKETQYF.

This chain links TRBV19 with TRBJ2-3; D gene uncertain. V gave up 7 bases and J gave up 1 base, with 9 bases separating them. Germline-derived CDR1 and CDR2 are LNHDA and SQIVND (reference sequence). The CDR3 loop spans 13 amino acids. This CDR3 reads CASNNGRTDTQYF. Written as DNA, the CDR3 is TGTGCCAGTAATAATGGACGCACAGATACGCAGTATTTT.

This chain joins TRBV11-2 and TRBJ2-7; D may be TRBD1 or TRBD2 (5 bases each). The CDR3 covers 17 residues. The germline V gene has CDR1 SGHAT and CDR2 FQNNGV. V was clipped by 8 bases and J by 0 bases, with 23 bases between them. The CDR3 region has the DNA TGTGCCAGCCGCCCGCTTCGCTGGGACCGACACTCCTACGAGCAGTACTTC. Translated: CASRPLRWDRHSYEQYF.

This clone has a handful of counts. This chain uses TRBV6-1 with TRBJ1-2; maybe TRBD1 (5 bases). V gave up 6 bases and J gave up 1 base, with 21 bases separating them. Looked up from germline, CDR1 is MNHNS and CDR2 is SASEGT. The CDR3 is 17 residues long. The CDR3 loop reads CASRTPLGGSGNYGYTF. CDR3 DNA sequence: TGTGCCAGCAGGACCCCTCTGGGGGGGTCCGGTAACTATGGCTACACCTTC.

This clone has a single count. One end of the junction varies from germline; a read error may be responsible. V usage is TRBV11-1 and J usage is TRBJ2-6; D might be TRBD1 (5 bases). Germline lookup yields CDR1 SGHAT and CDR2 FQDESV (reference sequence). This CDR3 is built from 19 residues. Here the CDR3 DNA reads TGTGCCAGCAGAGCCCCTGGTACAGTCAGCAACTCTGGGGCCAACGTCCCGACTTTC. Translation: CASRAPGTVSNSGANVPTF.

This chain links TRBV3-1 with TRBJ1-5; D ambiguous. This CDR3 contains 12 residues. The ends were cut back, 2 bases at V and 7 bases at J, with 6 bases in the middle. The germline V gene has CDR1 LGHDT and CDR2 YNNKEL (reference sequence). The CDR3 bases are TGTGCCAGCAGCCAAAAGGAACAGCCCCAGCATTTT. This encodes CASSQKEQPQHF.

This clone was seen a few times. This chain links TRBV7-6 with TRBJ1-6; 9 positions agree with TRBD1. This CDR3 contains 15 residues. Looked up from germline, CDR1 is SGHVS and CDR2 is FNYEAQ. V shed 5 bases and J 7 bases; nucleotides not matched to a gene: 6. CDR3 bases: TGTGCCAGCAGCCCTGGGACAGGGTTGAATTCACCCCTCCACTTT. This sequence encodes CASSPGTGLNSPLHF.

This clone was seen a handful of times. This sequence joins TRBV6-2 or TRBV6-3 and TRBJ2-2; D ambiguous. Between the trimmed V and J ends, which lost 2 bases and 6 bases, there was a span of 13 bases. CDR3 size: 15 residues. Germline lookup yields CDR1 MNHEY and CDR2 SVGEGT. The CDR3, as DNA: TGTGCCAGCAGTTACAGCGAAACAGACGCCGGGGAGCTGTTTTTT. Amino acid sequence: CASSYSETDAGELFF.

This clone has more than one count but fewer than ten. The V call is TRBV28, the J call TRBJ2-3; 11 nucleotides agree with TRBD2. Germline CDR1 MDHEN, CDR2 SYDVKM. J was trimmed by 2 bases and V by 2 bases; bases with no gene match: 6. The CDR3 length is 17 residues. In DNA form, the CDR3 reads TGTGCCAGCAGTTTACCACTAGCGGGAGCTGACACAGATACGCAGTATTTT. The encoded protein is CASSLPLAGADTDTQYF.

This clone was seen only once. This chain links TRBV9 with TRBJ2-7, with a weak D call TRBD1 (9 bases). In germline, CDR1 is SGDLS, CDR2 YYNGEE. The germline V and J ends were trimmed by 3 bases and 6 bases, with 28 bases remaining between them. CDR3 length: 18 amino acids. The chain's CDR3 is CASSGDRVCFGLAVEQYF. The CDR3 DNA reads as TGTGCCAGCAGCGGGGACAGGGTATGTTTCGGACTAGCTGTCGAGCAGTACTTC.

In its sample, this clone was seen many times. The chain recombines TRBV7-8 with TRBJ2-3, with 11 bases identical to TRBD2. The CDR3 sequence is 16 residues long. J lost 4 bases, V lost 4 bases, and 7 bases had no gene match. The germline V gene encodes CDR1 SGHVS and CDR2 FQNEAQ. The CDR3 DNA follows: TGTGCCAGCAGCTCGTTAGCGGGAGGGCCGTCAGATACGCAGTATTTT. The encoded protein is CASSSLAGGPSDTQYF.

This clone was picked up a small number of times. The rearrangement uses TRBV24-1 and TRBJ2-2, with 9 bases fitting TRBD1. Germline values: CDR1 KGHDR, CDR2 SFDVKD. The J segment lost 5 bases and the V segment lost 7 bases, leaving 7 bases of the junction unmatched. The length of the CDR3 is 15 residues. The chain's CDR3 is CATSDRGDRTGELFF. The CDR3 DNA is TGTGCCACCAGCGACAGGGGGGATAGGACCGGGGAGCTGTTTTTT.

This chain connects TRBV12-3 or TRBV12-4 to TRBJ1-1; D unresolved. The CDR3 has 11 amino acids. V gave up 1 base and J gave up 11 bases, with 8 bases separating them. CDR3: CASSLGVGAFF. CDR3 DNA sequence: TGTGCCAGCAGTTTAGGGGTCGGGGCTTTCTTT.

This clone occurred a few times. CDR3 loop: CASSEFVGGSYEQYF. In nucleotides, the CDR3 is TGTGCCAGCAGTGAATTTGTGGGGGGCTCCTACGAGCAGTACTTC. This chain joins TRBV6-1 and TRBJ2-7, with D possibly matching TRBD2 (6 bases). V was cut by 2 bases and J by 0 bases, with 11 bases left in between. Looked up from germline, CDR1 is MNHNS and CDR2 is SASEGT. The CDR3 loop spans 15 amino acids.

In this sample, this clone turned up many times. The J gene is TRBJ1-5, the V gene TRBV2; possible D gene TRBD1, 5 bases. V was pared by 5 bases and J by 3 bases, with 8 bases between. CDR3 length: 13 residues. Germline V gene lookup returns CDR1 SNHLY and CDR2 FYNNEI. The CDR3 reads CASSSDTNQPQHF. DNA of the CDR3: TGTGCCAGCAGTTCGGACACCAATCAGCCCCAGCATTTT.

J is TRBJ1-2 and V is TRBV7-6, with 9 bases matching TRBD1. J was trimmed by 4 bases and V by 5 bases; bases with no gene match: 5. CDR1 is SGHVS and CDR2 is FNYEAQ in the germline V gene. The CDR3 covers 14 residues. In nucleotides, the CDR3 is TGTGCCAGCAGCCCCGGACAGGGGATCTATGGCTACACCTTC. Translating gives CASSPGQGIYGYTF. Using reference TRBV7-6 and TRBJ1-2 for the parts outside the CDR3, the full variable domain is GAGVSQSPRYKVTKRGQDVALRCDPISGHVSLYWYRQALGQGPEFLTYFNYEAQQDKSGLPNDRFSAERPEGSISTLTIQRTEQRDSAMYRCASSPGQGIYGYTFGSGTRLTVV.

This chain uses TRBV6-1 with TRBJ1-1, with D maybe TRBD1 (6 bases). Per the germline V gene, CDR1 is MNHNS and CDR2 is SASEGT. The CDR3 spans 15 residues. The germline V and J ends were trimmed by 3 bases and 4 bases, with 15 bases remaining between them. The CDR3 protein is CASSEKGGAGTEAFF. CDR3 DNA: TGTGCCAGCAGTGAGAAGGGGGGCGCGGGCACTGAAGCTTTCTTT.

This clone was counted ten times or more. The V call is TRBV19, the J call TRBJ1-2, with 10 bases lining up with TRBD1. The CDR3 is 14 residues long. After removal of 5 bases from V and 2 bases from J, the junction contained 2 bases not matched to a gene. The germline gives CDR1 LNHDA, CDR2 SQIVND (reference sequence). The CDR3 sequence is CASSPDRGNYGYTF. The CDR3 DNA is TGTGCCAGTAGTCCGGACAGGGGGAACTATGGCTACACCTTC. Combining the CDR3 with reference TRBV19 and TRBJ1-2 gives the whole variable domain DGGITQSPKYLFRKEGQNVTLSCEQNLNHDAMYWYRQDPGQGLRLIYYSQIVNDFQKGDIAEGYSVSREKKESFPLTVTSAQKNPTAFYLCASSPDRGNYGYTFGSGTRLTVV.

This clone has at least ten counts. The chain couples TRBV19 to TRBJ2-1; 8 nucleotides align to TRBD1. Germline loops: CDR1 LNHDA, CDR2 SQIVND (reference sequence). Trimming at V came to 4 bases and at J to 6 bases, leaving 2 bases not matched to a gene. The CDR3 runs to 13 residues. This chain's CDR3 is CASSKGQVNEQFF. In DNA form, the CDR3 reads TGTGCCAGTAGTAAGGGACAGGTCAATGAGCAGTTCTTC.

V usage is TRBV6-1 and J usage is TRBJ1-1; D gene ambiguous. Germline V CDR1 and CDR2: MNHNS, SASEGT. V was cut by 3 bases and J by 1 base, with 9 bases left in between. This CDR3 region has 14 residues. CDR3 bases: TGTGCCAGCAGTGAGGCAGGACCGAACACTGAAGCTTTCTTT. It is translated as CASSEAGPNTEAFF.

This clone was seen repeatedly, ten times or more. The V and J genes are TRBV7-3 and TRBJ2-2; 7 nucleotides match TRBD2. The length of the CDR3 is 17 residues. Germline loops: CDR1 SGHTA, CDR2 FQGTGA. V lost 3 bases and J lost 8; bases outside the gene matches: 15. CDR3 DNA: TGTGCCAGCAGCTTGGCTATGGGAGGGCCGAGGTCTGGGGAGCTGTTTTTT. This sequence encodes CASSLAMGGPRSGELFF. Complete variable domain (other parts from reference TRBV7-3 and TRBJ2-2): GAGVSQTPSNKVTEKGKYVELRCDPISGHTALYWYRQSLGQGPEFLIYFQGTGAADDSGLPNDRFFAVRPEGSVSTLKIQRTERGDSAVYLCASSLAMGGPRSGELFFGEGSRLTVL.

This chain joins TRBV7-3 and TRBJ2-1, with 9 bases aligning to TRBD2. Germline loops: CDR1 SGHTA, CDR2 FQGTGA. V gave up 3 bases and J gave up 6 bases; unmatched junction bases: 15. The CDR3 loop spans 18 amino acids. The CDR3 DNA reads as TGTGCCAGCAGCTTCACCAACCCTTTAGCGGGGGAACGCAATGAGCAGTTCTTC. Translated: CASSFTNPLAGERNEQFF.

Notes on this clone: Its ends do not fully match the called genes, so a read error is possible. This sequence joins TRBV28 and TRBJ1-5; D may be TRBD1 (5 bases). The germline gives CDR1 MDHEN, CDR2 SYDVKM. The CDR3 is 13 residues long. As DNA, the CDR3 is TGTGCGAGCAGGCCAGGGTCACTCCTGTCCCAGCATTTT. As protein: CASRPGSLLSQHF.

The chain links TRBV4-1 to TRBJ1-6, with TRBD1 matching over 7 bases. With 0 bases clipped from V and 7 bases from J, the junction kept 9 bases outside the gene matches. CDR1 and CDR2 from the germline V gene are MGHRA and YSYEKL. The CDR3 runs to 17 residues. CDR3: CASSQDWGTVPNSPLHF. The CDR3 DNA is TGCGCCAGCAGCCAAGATTGGGGGACAGTACCCAATTCACCCCTCCACTTT.

V and J are TRBV5-1 and TRBJ2-2, with 10 bases identical to TRBD1. Germline V gives CDR1 SGHRS, CDR2 YFSETQ. This CDR3 contains 14 residues. The J segment lost 6 bases and the V segment lost 4 bases, leaving 3 bases of the junction unmatched. The CDR3 DNA sequence: TGCGCCAGCAGCCTGACAGGGGGCCCCGGGGAGCTGTTTTTT. Protein sequence: CASSLTGGPGELFF.

This clone is labeled as medium-sized. The genes are TRBV24-1 and TRBJ1-2; D is ambiguous. The CDR3 runs 12 residues. CDR1 KGHDR and CDR2 SFDVKD come from the germline V gene. V lost 4 bases, J lost 3 bases, and 5 bases lay in between. Here the CDR3 reads CATSDYYYGYTF. The CDR3, as DNA: TGTGCCACCAGTGACTATTACTATGGCTACACCTTC.

The rearrangement joins TRBV9 to TRBJ1-3; D gene unclear. The V and J ends lost 4 bases and 0 bases respectively, with 11 bases between them. This CDR3 spans 15 amino acids. Germline CDR1 SGDLS, CDR2 YYNGEE. CDR3 nucleotide sequence: TGTGCCAGCAGCACTGGGCCCAGCTCTGGAAACACCATATATTTT. It is translated as CASSTGPSSGNTIYF.